The present entry profiles one TCR beta chain with its context. The source of the sample is a study of blood T cell repertoires in COVID-19. Whole-study context: Acute-phase and convalescent COVID-19 samples originated in the United States, Italy and Spain. The analysed material was cDNA or gDNA that came from T cells, B-cell-depleted T cells, or PBMCs.

Original analysis: Scientists estimated how many nucleated cells there were by amplifying reference gene primers. Here immunoSEQ multiplex PCR was the method, and the copy in TCRdb shows in-frame clones only, minus some. V, J and clone size derive from that table, while D and trimming were established from the DNA sequence. The sample has some 150,000 clones, about 89% seen once. The CDR3 is 12 residues long. V lost 11 bases and J 1 base, leaving 8 bases between the germline ends. The J gene is TRBJ2-2, the V gene TRBV12-3 or TRBV12-4, with TRBD1 as a possible D gene (5 bases). Input material: peripheral blood. This TCR was sampled from a man aged 50 to 60 with acute or convalescent COVID-19. The CDR3 reads CAAGQNTGELFF. DNA for the CDR3: TGTGCCGCTGGACAGAACACCGGGGAGCTGTTTTTT.